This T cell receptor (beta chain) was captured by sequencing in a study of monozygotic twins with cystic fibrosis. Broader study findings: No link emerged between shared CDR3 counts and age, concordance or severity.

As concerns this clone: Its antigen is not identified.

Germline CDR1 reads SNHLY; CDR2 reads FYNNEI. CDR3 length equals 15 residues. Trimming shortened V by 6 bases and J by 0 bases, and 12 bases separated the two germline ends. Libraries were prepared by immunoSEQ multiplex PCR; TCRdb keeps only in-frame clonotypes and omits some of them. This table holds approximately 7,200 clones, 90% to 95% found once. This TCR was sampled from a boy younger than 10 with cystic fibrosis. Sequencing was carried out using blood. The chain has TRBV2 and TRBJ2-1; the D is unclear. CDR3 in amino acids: CASSSTTSSYNEQFF. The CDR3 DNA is TGTGCCAGCAGCTCAACTACCAGCTCCTACAATGAGCAGTTCTTC.